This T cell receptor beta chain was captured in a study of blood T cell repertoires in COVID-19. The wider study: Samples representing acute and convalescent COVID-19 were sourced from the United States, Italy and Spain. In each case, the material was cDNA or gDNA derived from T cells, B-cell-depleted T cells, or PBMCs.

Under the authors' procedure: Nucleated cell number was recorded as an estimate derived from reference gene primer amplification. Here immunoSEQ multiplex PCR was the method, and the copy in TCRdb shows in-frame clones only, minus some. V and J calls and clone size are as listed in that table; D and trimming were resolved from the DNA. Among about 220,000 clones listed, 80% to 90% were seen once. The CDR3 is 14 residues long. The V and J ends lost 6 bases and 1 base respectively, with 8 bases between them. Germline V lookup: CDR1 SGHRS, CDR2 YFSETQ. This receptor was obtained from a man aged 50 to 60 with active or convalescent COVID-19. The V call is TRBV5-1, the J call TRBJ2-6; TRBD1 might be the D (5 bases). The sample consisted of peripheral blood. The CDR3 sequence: CASTQGSGANVLTF. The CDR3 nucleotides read TGCGCCAGCACCCAGGGTTCTGGGGCCAACGTCCTGACTTTC. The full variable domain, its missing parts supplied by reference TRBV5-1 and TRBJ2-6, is KAGVTQTPRYLIKTRGQQVTLSCSPISGHRSVSWYQQTPGQGLQFLFEYFSETQRNKGNFPGRFSGRQFSNSRSEMNVSTLELGDSALYLCASTQGSGANVLTFGAGSRLTVL.